The TCR beta chain under discussion was sequenced for a study of T-cell memory formation after mild COVID-19. Study-wide points: Later expanders leaned CD4+, whereas clones that contracted between day 15 and 85 were balanced CD4/CD8. CM and EM subsets held most contracting CD4+ clones; EMRA held CD8+ ones. There were some responding clones in pre-infection memory, which suggested that cross-reactive memory had joined.

This clonotype showed up many times. What it recognizes is unknown. This CDR3 comprises 13 residues. V trimming: 7 bases; J trimming: 6 bases; junction bases outside the gene matches: 10. Looked up from germline, CDR1 is GTSNPN and CDR2 is SVGIG (reference sequence). Barcoded TCR alpha and TCR beta cDNA libraries with UMIs came from 5'RACE using constant-segment primers. TCRdb reprocessed the 5' RACE reads with MiXCR, giving one entry per CDR3 protein. The sample shows about 150,000 distinct CDR3 sequences, about 6.1% of them seen only once. Sequencing was done on a sample of PBMCs or a T cell subset sorted from them (not recorded which). This receptor was identified in an adult woman who had mild COVID-19 (a few samples of this study predate the infection). Cell type and time point are not known. V and J are TRBV30 and TRBJ2-3, with 7 bases identical to TRBD2. CDR3 in DNA: TGTGCCTCTTCGACTAGCAAGGTTGATACGCAGTATTTT. Translated: CASSTSKVDTQYF.